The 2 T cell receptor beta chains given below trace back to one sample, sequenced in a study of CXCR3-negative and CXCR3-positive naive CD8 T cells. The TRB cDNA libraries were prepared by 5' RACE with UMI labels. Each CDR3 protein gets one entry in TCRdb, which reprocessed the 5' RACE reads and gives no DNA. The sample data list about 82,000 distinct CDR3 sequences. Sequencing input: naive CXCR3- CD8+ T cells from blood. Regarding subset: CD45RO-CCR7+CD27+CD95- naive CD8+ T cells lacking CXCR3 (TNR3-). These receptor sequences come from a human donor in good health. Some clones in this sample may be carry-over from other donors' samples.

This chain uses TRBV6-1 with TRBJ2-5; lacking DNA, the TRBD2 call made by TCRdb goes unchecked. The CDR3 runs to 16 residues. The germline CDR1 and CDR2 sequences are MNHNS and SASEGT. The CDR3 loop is CASSYDTVRVQETQYF.

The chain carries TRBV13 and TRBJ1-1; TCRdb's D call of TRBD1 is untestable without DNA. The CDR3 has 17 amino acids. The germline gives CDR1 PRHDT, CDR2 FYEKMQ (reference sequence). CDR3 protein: CASSLGSGGTGDTEAFF. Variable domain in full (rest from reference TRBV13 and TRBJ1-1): AAGVIQSPRHLIKEKRETATLKCYPIPRHDTVYWYQQGPGQDPQFLISFYEKMQSDKGSIPDRFSAQQFSDYHSELNMSSLELGDSALYFCASSLGSGGTGDTEAFFGQGTRLTVV.